Below are 23 T cell receptor beta chains sequenced from a single sample in a study of memory B cells and T cells in multiple sclerosis. The table came from immunoSEQ multiplex PCR; TCRdb's copy has only in-frame clones and leaves some out. Counted here are 40,000 to 50,000 clones, about 80% occurring once; the ten biggest clones make up more than 0.95%. The antigens of these receptors remain unknown. After stimulus-free culture, autoproliferating CFSE-dim and non-proliferating CFSE-high T cells were sequenced separately. Approximately 5x10^7 CFSE-labeled PBMCs were cultured 7 days unstimulated, then replicate wells were pooled. The sample taken for sequencing was PBMCs from blood kept in culture. The receptor set was obtained from a human donor with multiple sclerosis.

The chain's CDR3 is CAWRVTGEQYF. The CDR3 DNA is TGTGCCTGGAGGGTTACGGGCGAGCAGTACTTC. This chain uses TRBV30 with TRBJ2-7; the D is unclear. Germline V gene lookup returns CDR1 GTSNPN and CDR2 SVGIG (reference sequence). The CDR3 extends over 11 amino acids. The V end was cut by 3 bases, the J end by 6 bases, with 9 bases between. Filled out from reference TRBV30 and TRBJ2-7, the complete variable domain reads SQTIHQWPATLVQPVGSPLSLECTVEGTSNPNLYWYRQAAGRGLQLLFYSVGIGQISSEVPQNLSASRPQDRQFILSSKKLLLSDSGFYLCAWRVTGEQYFGPGTRLTVT.

The rearrangement links TRBV5-1 to TRBJ1-5; D unresolved. CDR1 is SGHRS, CDR2 YFSETQ, per germline. The V and J ends lost 1 base and 1 base respectively, with 9 bases between them. The CDR3 loop spans 15 amino acids. As DNA, the CDR3 is TGCGCCAGCAGCTTGTTTCCGGGGAGCAATCAGCCCCAGCATTTT. Amino acid sequence: CASSLFPGSNQPQHF.

J is TRBJ2-1 and V is TRBV6-6; D gene ambiguous. V lost 0 bases to trimming and J lost 2 bases, with 11 bases between them. Germline loops: CDR1 MNHNY, CDR2 SVGAGI (reference sequence). CDR3 length: 16 amino acids. The CDR3 here is CASSYSNGIAYNEQFF. CDR3 nucleotide sequence: TGTGCCAGCAGTTACTCGAATGGGATTGCCTACAATGAGCAGTTCTTC.

This clone turned up a few times. The chain uses TRBV7-9 and TRBJ1-2; D remains ambiguous. The germline V gene encodes CDR1 SEHNR and CDR2 FQNEAQ (reference sequence). V lost 3 bases and J lost 5, with 10 bases in between. The CDR3 contains 13 residues. The CDR3 sequence is CASSFSDLYGYTF. CDR3 DNA: TGTGCCAGCAGCTTCAGTGATCTGTATGGCTACACCTTC.

This clone occurred once. The V and J genes are TRBV7-2 and TRBJ2-1, with unresolved D. V was trimmed by 2 bases and J by 4 bases, leaving 12 bases between them. The CDR3 is made up of 15 amino acids. CDR1 is SGHTA and CDR2 is FQGNSA in the germline V gene. CDR3 amino acids: CASSLMSQNYNEQFF. The CDR3 bases are TGTGCCAGCAGCTTAATGAGTCAGAATTACAATGAGCAGTTCTTC.

V usage is TRBV9 and J usage is TRBJ2-6, with D perhaps TRBD1 (7 bases). The CDR3 has 19 residues. The germline gives CDR1 SGDLS, CDR2 YYNGEE. Trimming took off 6 bases at V and 0 bases at J, with 22 bases between the two ends. The CDR3 sequence: CASTSRGWTGYSGANVLTF. CDR3 sequence (DNA): TGTGCCAGCACCTCCCGGGGGTGGACAGGTTACTCTGGGGCCAACGTCCTGACTTTC.

This clone was counted a single time. This chain uses TRBV19 with TRBJ1-2; 8 bases are a match to TRBD1. The CDR3 loop spans 14 amino acids. V lost 1 base, J lost 6 bases, and 4 bases stayed unmatched. Germline CDR1 is LNHDA and CDR2 is SQIVND (reference sequence). CDR3 nucleotides: TGTGCCAGTAGTATAGGACAGGGGTGGAATGGCTACACCTTC. Its translation is CASSIGQGWNGYTF.

This chain links TRBV23-1 with TRBJ2-4, with D tentatively TRBD1 (5 bases). TRBV23-1 is an open reading frame, and its role is uncertain. This CDR3 is 15 amino acids long. V lost 6 bases and J lost 2, with 14 bases in between. The CDR3 loop reads CASRSPDSTKNIQYF. The CDR3 DNA reads TGCGCCAGCAGATCACCTGACAGTACCAAAAACATTCAGTACTTC.

This rearrangement joins TRBV28 to TRBJ1-1; no clear D. The V gene's germline CDR1 is MDHEN and CDR2 SYDVKM. Trimming removed 5 bases from V and 11 bases from J, with 3 bases in between. CDR3 length equals 8 residues. CDR3 region: CASSRAFF. The CDR3 DNA is TGTGCCAGCAGTCGGGCTTTCTTT. Using reference TRBV28 and TRBJ1-1 for the parts outside the CDR3, the full variable domain is DVKVTQSSRYLVKRTGEKVFLECVQDMDHENMFWYRQDPGLGLRLIYFSYDVKMKEKGDIPEGYSVSREKKERFSLILESASTNQTSMYLCASSRAFFGQGTRLTVV.

The rearrangement links TRBV2 to TRBJ2-1, with D perhaps TRBD2 (6 bases). CDR3 length: 14 residues. V was pared by 6 bases and J by 4 bases, with 13 bases between. The germline V gene encodes CDR1 SNHLY and CDR2 FYNNEI. CDR3 DNA sequence: TGTGCCAGCAGCGAAATAGGAGGGTACAATGAGCAGTTCTTC. Protein product: CASSEIGGYNEQFF.

A few counts support this clone. V and J are TRBV7-2 and TRBJ2-7; a possible D gene is TRBD1 (6 bases). Trimming took off 4 bases at V and 4 bases at J, with 8 bases between the two ends. Germline lookup yields CDR1 SGHTA and CDR2 FQGNSA. This CDR3 is 12 amino acids long. The CDR3 protein is CASSSTGYEQYF. The CDR3 DNA follows: TGTGCCAGCAGCTCCACAGGGTACGAGCAGTACTTC.

This chain connects TRBV30 to TRBJ1-1; no definite D call. The CDR3 loop spans 12 amino acids. The ends were cut back, 0 bases at V and 4 bases at J, with 6 bases in the middle. The germline gives CDR1 GTSNPN, CDR2 SVGIG (reference sequence). CDR3 DNA sequence: TGTGCCTGGAGTGTACTTGGCACTGAAGCTTTCTTT. Translating it yields CAWSVLGTEAFF.

This clone was seen just once. The chain couples TRBV2 to TRBJ1-1; D gene ambiguous. Trimming pared 7 bases from V and 1 base from J, leaving 10 bases between. CDR1 and CDR2 from the germline V gene are SNHLY and FYNNEI. This CDR3 is built from 13 residues. For the CDR3, the DNA is TGTGCCAGCACCTCTACCGCGAACACTGAAGCTTTCTTT. Protein sequence: CASTSTANTEAFF. Based on the CDR3 plus reference TRBV2 and TRBJ1-1, the full variable domain is EPEVTQTPSHQVTQMGQEVILRCVPISNHLYFYWYRQILGQKVEFLVSFYNNEISEKSEIFDDQFSVERPDGSNFTLKIRSTKLEDSAMYFCASTSTANTEAFFGQGTRLTVV.

This clone showed up just a few times. The chain uses TRBV2 and TRBJ2-2; D gene unclear. The CDR3 is 13 amino acids. V lost 9 bases, J lost 9 bases, and 17 bases lay in between. The germline V gene has CDR1 SNHLY and CDR2 FYNNEI. CDR3 sequence (DNA): TGTGCCAGTACTTCAGAGGTTGGAAGGGAGCTGTTTTTT. It encodes CASTSEVGRELFF.

V usage is TRBV19 and J usage is TRBJ2-3; 9 nucleotides match TRBD2. Germline V CDR1 and CDR2: LNHDA, SQIVND (reference sequence). The CDR3 has 15 amino acids. Trimming at V came to 6 bases and at J to 0 bases, leaving 4 bases not matched to a gene. The CDR3 here is CASSGLAHSTDTQYF. DNA of the CDR3: TGTGCCAGTAGCGGACTAGCGCATAGCACAGATACGCAGTATTTT. The variable domain in full, with the rest retrieved from reference TRBV19 and TRBJ2-3, is DGGITQSPKYLFRKEGQNVTLSCEQNLNHDAMYWYRQDPGQGLRLIYYSQIVNDFQKGDIAEGYSVSREKKESFPLTVTSAQKNPTAFYLCASSGLAHSTDTQYFGPGTRLTVL.

This chain joins TRBV27 and TRBJ1-1, with D unresolved. CDR3 length: 15 residues. V was shortened by 0 bases and J by 1 base, with 9 bases between the two germline ends. CDR1 and CDR2 from the germline V gene are MNHEY and SMNVEV (reference sequence). CDR3 sequence: CASSLSGVGNTEAFF. CDR3 nucleotide sequence: TGTGCCAGCAGTTTATCTGGGGTCGGGAACACTGAAGCTTTCTTT.

V usage is TRBV6-5 and J usage is TRBJ1-1; TRBD1 aligns across 8 bases. Unmatched junction bases numbered 7, after V lost 6 bases and J lost 4 bases. The CDR3 is 14 amino acids. The germline V gene has CDR1 MNHEY and CDR2 SVGAGI. The CDR3 region is CASSRTGRTTEAFF. The CDR3, as DNA: TGTGCCAGCAGCCGGACAGGGAGGACCACTGAAGCTTTCTTT.

The sample holds a few counts of this clone. V gene TRBV7-3 combines with J gene TRBJ2-2; 7 nucleotides agree with TRBD1. Germline CDR1 SGHTA, CDR2 FQGTGA. The trim removed 5 bases at V and 2 bases at J, leaving 2 bases unmatched. This CDR3 comprises 14 residues. The CDR3 region has the DNA TGTGCCAGCAGCAGACAGGGAAACACCGGGGAGCTGTTTTTT. This encodes CASSRQGNTGELFF.

A few counts support this clone. The rearrangement links TRBV5-6 to TRBJ2-6; D is uncertain. There are 15 residues in the CDR3. Germline V CDR1 and CDR2: SGHDT, YYEEEE. Deletions cut 9 bases from V and 4 bases from J, with 17 bases between. The CDR3 sequence: CATQTSPAGANVLTF. The CDR3 DNA reads as TGTGCCACTCAGACATCGCCCGCCGGGGCCAACGTCCTGACTTTC. Combining the CDR3 with reference TRBV5-6 and TRBJ2-6 gives the whole variable domain DAGVTQSPTHLIKTRGQQVTLRCSPKSGHDTVSWYQQALGQGPQFIFQYYEEEERQRGNFPDRFSGHQFPNYSSELNVNALLLGDSALYLCATQTSPAGANVLTFGAGSRLTVL.

V usage is TRBV7-9 and J usage is TRBJ1-5; a weak D match, TRBD1 (6 bases). Trimming left V 4 bases short and J 4 bases short, with 8 bases between. The CDR3 has 13 residues. From germline, CDR1 is SEHNR and CDR2 FQNEAQ (reference sequence). This CDR3 is CASSWQGNQPQHF. The CDR3 DNA sequence: TGTGCCAGCAGCTGGCAGGGGAATCAGCCCCAGCATTTT. Together with reference TRBV7-9 and TRBJ1-5, the CDR3 gives the full variable domain: DTGVSQNPRHKITKRGQNVTFRCDPISEHNRLYWYRQTLGQGPEFLTYFQNEAQLEKSRLLSDRFSAERPKGSFSTLEIQRTEQGDSAMYLCASSWQGNQPQHFGDGTRLSIL.

The chain is built from TRBV5-1 and TRBJ2-1; 10 positions match TRBD2. The length of the CDR3 is 16 residues. In germline, CDR1 is SGHRS, CDR2 YFSETQ. The trim removed 2 bases at V and 5 bases at J, leaving 7 bases unmatched. The CDR3 DNA reads as TGCGCCAGCAGCTTTCTAGCGGGGGCCATTAACAATGAGCAGTTCTTC. Translated: CASSFLAGAINNEQFF.

This clone was seen more than once but under ten times. The V gene is TRBV27, the J gene TRBJ1-2, with a possible D match to TRBD1 (6 bases). Trimming stripped 2 bases from V and 4 bases from J, with 20 bases between. The CDR3 is 17 amino acids. Germline lookup yields CDR1 MNHEY and CDR2 SMNVEV (reference sequence). The CDR3 nucleotides are TGTGCCAGCAGTTTAAGAGGTGTCGGCAGGGGCGGCTATGGCTACACCTTC. It yields the protein CASSLRGVGRGGYGYTF.

This clone was seen a handful of times. The chain joins TRBV4-1 to TRBJ2-1, with TRBD2 matching over 8 bases. The CDR3 is made up of 15 amino acids. J lost 7 bases, V lost 4 bases, and 9 bases had no gene match. Per the germline V gene, CDR1 is MGHRA and CDR2 is YSYEKL. Here the CDR3 DNA reads TGCGCCAGCAGCCCTACTTCAGCGGGGGATAATGAGCAGTTCTTC. Amino acids: CASSPTSAGDNEQFF.